The source of this T cell receptor beta chain is a study of blood T cell repertoires in COVID-19. Background on the study: From T cells, B-cell-depleted T cells, or PBMCs came the material, which was cDNA or gDNA.

The count of this clone is one. CDR1 is MNHEY and CDR2 is SVGAGI in the germline V gene. Losses at the gene ends were 11 bases for V and 4 bases for J; bases not matched to a gene: 11. The CDR3 consists of 14 residues. Sequenced by immunoSEQ multiplex PCR; TCRdb stores in-frame clones only, minus some. The profile shows about 170,000 clones, around 82% of them singletons. The sequence was obtained from a woman between 40 and 55 years old with COVID-19, enrolled during active disease. The chain uses TRBV6-5 and TRBJ2-3; 8 bases agree with TRBD2. What was sequenced was peripheral blood. CDR3 loop: CAGAGALGPDTQYF. For the CDR3, the DNA is TGTGCCGGAGCGGGGGCCCTGGGGCCAGATACGCAGTATTTT.